These T cell receptor beta chains were read from a single sample in a study of blood T cell repertoires in COVID-19. TCRdb keeps only in-frame clones here, not all; method: immunoSEQ multiplex PCR. The data hold roughly 250,000 clones, with about four fifths observed a single time. The sequenced sample was peripheral blood. The receptors here all came from a woman aged 60-75 years with active or convalescent COVID-19. Each CDR3 is given with its conserved first and last residue. D genes are given only for firm matches. Clone sizes are given selectively: once, few, many, or a class where the clone is expanded.

v_gene	j_gene	d_gene	abundance	CDR3nt	CDR3aa
TRBV18	TRBJ2-1	TRBD1	-	TGTGCCAGCTCACCTTCTACGGACAGGGGCAAAACGAATGAGCAGTTCTTC	CASSPSTDRGKTNEQFF
TRBV10-3	TRBJ1-2	TRBD1	few	TGTGCCATCAGTGTGAGTTCCGGGACAGGGGGCGAGGGCTATGGCTACACCTTC	CAISVSSGTGGEGYGYTF
TRBV6-1	TRBJ1-2	-	-	TGTGCCAGCCATATTAGGGCCCGGGAATATGGCTACACCTTC	CASHIRAREYGYTF
TRBV4-1	TRBJ2-5	-	-	TGCGCCAGCAGCCACTTCGGCGGAGCCCAAGAGACCCAGTACTTC	CASSHFGGAQETQYF
TRBV24-1	TRBJ1-6	-	-	TGTGCCACCAGTGGAGATTATAATTCACCCCTCCACTTT	CATSGDYNSPLHF
TRBV5-1	TRBJ1-4	TRBD1	-	TGCGCCAGCAGCACCTCCGGGACAGGGAATGAAAAACTGTTTTTT	CASSTSGTGNEKLFF
TRBV6-1	TRBJ2-7	TRBD1	-	TGTGCCAGCAGTGAGGGCAGGGGGCCGCGCGAGCAGTACTTC	CASSEGRGPREQYF
TRBV4-2	TRBJ2-1	-	-	TGTGCCAGCAGCCGAGGGAGGAGCAATGAGCAGTTCTTC	CASSRGRSNEQFF
TRBV7-2	TRBJ2-2	TRBD2	-	TGTGCCAGCAGCTTAGATGCCAGCGGGGTGTCCGGGGAGCTGTTTTTT	CASSLDASGVSGELFF
TRBV5-1	TRBJ1-1	-	-	TGCGCCAGCAGCTTTAGTAACCCCGGACTAGCGGGCACTGAAGCTTTCTTT	CASSFSNPGLAGTEAFF
TRBV19	TRBJ1-1	-	-	TGTGCCAGTAGTACCACTTGGTTCGCGAAGAACACTGAAGCTTTCTTT	CASSTTWFAKNTEAFF
TRBV7-2	TRBJ1-3	TRBD1	many	TGTGCCAGCAGCTGGGGGAAGGGGGCGGGAAACACCATATATTTT	CASSWGKGAGNTIYF
TRBV19	TRBJ2-3	-	-	TGTGCCAGTAGTCCCCCGGGATCAGATACGCAGTATTTT	CASSPPGSDTQYF
TRBV15	TRBJ1-1	-	-	TGTGCCACCAGCAGGGTCTCGGTGGTCCCGACTGAAGCTTTCTTT	CATSRVSVVPTEAFF
TRBV24-1	TRBJ2-1	TRBD1	-	TGTGCCACCAGCCAGGGACAGGGCTACAATGAGCAGTTCTTC	CATSQGQGYNEQFF
TRBV10-3	TRBJ2-5	TRBD2	-	TGTGCCATCTCCACGGCGGGGGGGCCTGAGACCCAGTACTTC	CAISTAGGPETQYF
TRBV20-1	TRBJ1-1	-	-	TGCAGTGCTAGTTGGGGGGTTGGGAACACTGAAGCTTTCTTT	CSASWGVGNTEAFF
TRBV7-9	TRBJ1-5	TRBD1	-	TGTGCCAGCAGCTTGGGGACAGGGATGCAGCCCCAGCATTTT	CASSLGTGMQPQHF
TRBV5-4	TRBJ2-1	TRBD2	-	TGTGCCAGCAGCTCCCCCGGGGGGGCAGCCTACAATGAGCAGTTCTTC	CASSSPGGAAYNEQFF
TRBV7-9	TRBJ1-4	-	-	TGTGCCAGCATCGGGGATGGCGGACTGTTTTTT	CASIGDGGLFF
TRBV4-2	TRBJ2-3	TRBD2	-	TGTGCCAGCAGCCTGACAGCGGGGGGAAGCACAGATACGCAGTATTTT	CASSLTAGGSTDTQYF
TRBV5-1	TRBJ2-7	-	-	TGCGCCAGCAGCTTCAGGCAGGTCTTGGACGAGCAGTACTTC	CASSFRQVLDEQYF
TRBV5-4	TRBJ1-2	-	-	TGTGCCAGCAGCTTGGAGCTAAACTATGGCTACACCTTC	CASSLELNYGYTF
TRBV2	TRBJ2-5	TRBD1	-	TGTGCCAGCAGTAGGGACAGGGGAGAGACCCAGTACTTC	CASSRDRGETQYF
TRBV5-5	TRBJ1-2	TRBD1	-	TGTGCCAGCAGCTTGGCGGCAGGGGGACATCTAATGGATGGCTACACCTTC	CASSLAAGGHLMDGYTF
TRBV27	TRBJ1-5	-	few	TGTGCCAGCAGGCCGGGGGTTGTTAGCAATCAGCCCCAGCATTTT	CASRPGVVSNQPQHF
TRBV27	TRBJ1-2	TRBD1	-	TGTGCCAGCATTTTATCGCCCCGGGACAGGATACAGCTAAGCTATGGCTACACCTTC	CASILSPRDRIQLSYGYTF
TRBV24-1	TRBJ2-1	TRBD1	-	TGTGCCACCAGTGAAAGTGGACAGGGGGAAGGTTACAATGAGCAGTTCTTC	CATSESGQGEGYNEQFF
TRBV6-1	TRBJ2-1	TRBD2	few	TGTGCCAGCAGTGAAGCGGGTCGTTTGCGGGGGGGCCGAGGCGATGAGCAGTTCTTC	CASSEAGRLRGGRGDEQFF
TRBV24-1	TRBJ2-1	-	-	TGTGCCACCAGTGATATCAGGGCAGGGAATGAGCAGTTCTTC	CATSDIRAGNEQFF
TRBV3-1/TRBV3-2	TRBJ2-1	-	-	TGTGCCAGCAGCCAAGAGGGACTTTCCTACAATGAGCAGTTCTTC	CASSQEGLSYNEQFF
TRBV2	TRBJ1-1	TRBD1	-	TGTGCCAGCAGTGACCGGGACAGGGGGGACACTGAAGCTTTCTTT	CASSDRDRGDTEAFF
TRBV4-1	TRBJ1-6	-	many	TGCGCCAGCAAGGGGCCTAATTCACCCCTCCACTTT	CASKGPNSPLHF
TRBV10-1	TRBJ2-4	TRBD1	-	TGCGCCAGCAGCCCGGGACAGGGGGCCAAAAACATTCAGTACTTC	CASSPGQGAKNIQYF
TRBV7-2	TRBJ1-4	-	-	TGTGCCAGCAGTACTCCCCCGGGGGTACTGTTTTTT	CASSTPPGVLFF
TRBV12-3/TRBV12-4	TRBJ2-7	-	-	TGTGCCAGCAGTAATCAGGGCTACGAGCAGTACTTC	CASSNQGYEQYF
TRBV29-1	TRBJ2-5	TRBD1	few	TGCAGCGTTGAAGATCAAGGACAGGGGGTAGAGACCCAGTACTTC	CSVEDQGQGVETQYF
TRBV7-6	TRBJ2-2	-	-	TGTGCCAGCAGCTTAAGCCCGGGACAATATACCGGGGAGCTGTTTTTT	CASSLSPGQYTGELFF
TRBV5-8	TRBJ1-2	TRBD1	-	TGTGCCAGCAGCTCGAGACAGGGAATAGACTATGGCTACACCTTC	CASSSRQGIDYGYTF
TRBV4-1	TRBJ1-4	TRBD1	-	TGCGCCAGCAGCCAAACAGGGGTTGATGAAAAACTGTTTTTT	CASSQTGVDEKLFF
TRBV7-8	TRBJ1-1	-	-	TGTGCCAGCAGCTCCATCAGGGGCCCTGAAGCTTTCTTT	CASSSIRGPEAFF
TRBV2	TRBJ2-1	-	few	TGTGCCACCCGGCAGGTGGCCTACAATGAGCAGTTCTTC	CATRQVAYNEQFF
TRBV3-1/TRBV3-2	TRBJ2-2	-	-	TGTGCCAGCAGCCAAGATCCTGGACGGGGCACCGGGGAGCTGTTTTTT	CASSQDPGRGTGELFF
TRBV30	TRBJ2-3	-	-	TGTGCCTGGAGACTAGAGGATACGCAGTATTTT	CAWRLEDTQYF
TRBV5-1	TRBJ2-7	-	-	TGCGCCAGCAGCTTGAACGGACTACGCGCCTACGAGCAGTACTTC	CASSLNGLRAYEQYF
TRBV3-1/TRBV3-2	TRBJ2-6	-	-	TGTGCCAGCAGCCAACTCCCCCGGGGGGCCAACGTCCTGACTTTC	CASSQLPRGANVLTF
TRBV6-2/TRBV6-3	TRBJ1-2	-	-	TGTGCCAGCAGCAGCCTTACAGGGTTCGGCTACACCTTC	CASSSLTGFGYTF
TRBV7-7	TRBJ1-4	TRBD1	-	TGTGCCAGCAGGCCCGGGACAGGGGCTAATGAAAAACTGTTTTTT	CASRPGTGANEKLFF
TRBV5-1	TRBJ2-3	-	-	TGCGCCAGCAGCTTGGTTGCAGGGGCAGATACGCAGTATTTT	CASSLVAGADTQYF
TRBV21-1	TRBJ1-1	-	-	TGTGCCAGCAGCAAAGTCTTCCGACAGGGGAACACTGAAGCTTTCTTT	CASSKVFRQGNTEAFF
TRBV28	TRBJ1-6	-	-	TGTGCCAGCAGCCGAAGGGGCTATAATTCACCCCTCCACTTT	CASSRRGYNSPLHF
TRBV11-3	TRBJ2-1	TRBD1	once	TGTGCCAGCAGCCACGAACGTGGGACAGGGGCCCTCAATGAGCAGTTCTTC	CASSHERGTGALNEQFF
TRBV19	TRBJ2-7	TRBD1	-	TGTGCCAGTAGCACAGGGGTCTTCCCCTTAAACTACGAGCAGTACTTC	CASSTGVFPLNYEQYF
TRBV5-1	TRBJ1-4	TRBD1	-	TGCGCCAGCAGCGGAGGGGGCCCGAGTGAAAAACTGTTTTTT	CASSGGGPSEKLFF
TRBV2	TRBJ2-7	TRBD1	-	TGTGCCAGCAAGCCGACAGGGGACGAGCAGTACTTC	CASKPTGDEQYF